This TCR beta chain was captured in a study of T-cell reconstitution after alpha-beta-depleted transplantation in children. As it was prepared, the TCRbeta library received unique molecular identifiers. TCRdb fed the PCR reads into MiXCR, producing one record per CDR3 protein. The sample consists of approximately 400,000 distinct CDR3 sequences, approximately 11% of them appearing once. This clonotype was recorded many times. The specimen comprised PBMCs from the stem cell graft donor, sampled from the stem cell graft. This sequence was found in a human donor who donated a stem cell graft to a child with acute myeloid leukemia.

CDR3: CSAPQWDEQFF. The CDR3 nucleotides read TGCAGTGCTCCTCAATGGGATGAGCAGTTCTTC. This chain connects TRBV20-1 to TRBJ2-1; D unresolved. The CDR3 is 11 amino acids. Trimming stripped 5 bases from V and 8 bases from J, with 10 bases between. Germline V gives CDR1 DFQATT, CDR2 SNEGSKA (reference sequence).